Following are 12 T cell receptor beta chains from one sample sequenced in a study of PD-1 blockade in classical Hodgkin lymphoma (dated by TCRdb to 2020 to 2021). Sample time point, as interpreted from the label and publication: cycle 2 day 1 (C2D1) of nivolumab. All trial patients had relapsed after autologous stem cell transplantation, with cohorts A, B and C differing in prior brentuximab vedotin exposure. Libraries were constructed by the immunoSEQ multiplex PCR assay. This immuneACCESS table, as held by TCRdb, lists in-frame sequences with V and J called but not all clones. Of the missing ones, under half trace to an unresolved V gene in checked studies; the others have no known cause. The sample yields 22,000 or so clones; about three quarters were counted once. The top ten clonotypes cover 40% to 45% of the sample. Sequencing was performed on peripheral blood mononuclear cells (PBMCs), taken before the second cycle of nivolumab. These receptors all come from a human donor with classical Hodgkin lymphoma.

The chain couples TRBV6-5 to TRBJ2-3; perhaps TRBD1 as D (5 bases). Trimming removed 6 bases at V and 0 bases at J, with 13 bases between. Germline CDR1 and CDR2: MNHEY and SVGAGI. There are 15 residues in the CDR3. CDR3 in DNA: TGTGCCAGCAGACTTGGACGGACAAGCACAGATACGCAGTATTTT. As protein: CASRLGRTSTDTQYF.

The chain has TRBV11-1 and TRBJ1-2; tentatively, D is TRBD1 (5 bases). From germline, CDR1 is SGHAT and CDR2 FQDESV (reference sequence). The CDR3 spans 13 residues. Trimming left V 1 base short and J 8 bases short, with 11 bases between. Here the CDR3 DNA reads TGTGCCAGCAGCTTAGAAGGACAAGGCGGCTACACCTTC. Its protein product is CASSLEGQGGYTF.

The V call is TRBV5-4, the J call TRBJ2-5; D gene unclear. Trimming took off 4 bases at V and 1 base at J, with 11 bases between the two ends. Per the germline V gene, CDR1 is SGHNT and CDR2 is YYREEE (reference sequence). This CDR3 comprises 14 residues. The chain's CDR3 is CASSASLGQETQYF. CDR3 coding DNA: TGTGCCAGCAGCGCCAGTTTAGGCCAAGAGACCCAGTACTTC.

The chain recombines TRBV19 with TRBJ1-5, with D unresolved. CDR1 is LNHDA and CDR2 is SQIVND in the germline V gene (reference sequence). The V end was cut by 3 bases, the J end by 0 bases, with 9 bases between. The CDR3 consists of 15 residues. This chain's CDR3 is CASSIVRFSNQPQHF. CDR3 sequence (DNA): TGTGCCAGTAGTATCGTTAGATTTAGCAATCAGCCCCAGCATTTT.

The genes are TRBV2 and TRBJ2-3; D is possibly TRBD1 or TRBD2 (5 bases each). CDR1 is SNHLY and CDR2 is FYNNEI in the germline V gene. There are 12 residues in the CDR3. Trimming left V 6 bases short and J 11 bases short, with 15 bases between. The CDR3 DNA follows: TGTGCCAGCAGCGAGAGGGGTGGTGGGCAGTATTTT. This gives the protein CASSERGGGQYF.

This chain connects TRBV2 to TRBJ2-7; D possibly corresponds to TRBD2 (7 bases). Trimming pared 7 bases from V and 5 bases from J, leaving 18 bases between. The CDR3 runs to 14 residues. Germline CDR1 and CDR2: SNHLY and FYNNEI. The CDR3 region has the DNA TGTGCCAGCAACGGACGGGGGGCTTGGAACGAGCAGTACTTC. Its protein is CASNGRGAWNEQYF.

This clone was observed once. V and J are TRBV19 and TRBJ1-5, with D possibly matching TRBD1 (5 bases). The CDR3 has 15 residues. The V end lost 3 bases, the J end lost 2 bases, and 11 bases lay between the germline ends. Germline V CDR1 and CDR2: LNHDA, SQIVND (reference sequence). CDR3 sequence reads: CASSMWGVGNQPQHF. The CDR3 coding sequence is TGTGCCAGTAGTATGTGGGGGGTGGGCAATCAGCCCCAGCATTTT.

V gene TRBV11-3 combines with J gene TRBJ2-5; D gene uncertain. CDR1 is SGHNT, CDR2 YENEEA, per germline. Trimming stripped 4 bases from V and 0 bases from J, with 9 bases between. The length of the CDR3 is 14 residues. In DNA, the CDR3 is TGTGCCAGCAGCTATTATTTTGACCAAGAGACCCAGTACTTC. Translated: CASSYYFDQETQYF.

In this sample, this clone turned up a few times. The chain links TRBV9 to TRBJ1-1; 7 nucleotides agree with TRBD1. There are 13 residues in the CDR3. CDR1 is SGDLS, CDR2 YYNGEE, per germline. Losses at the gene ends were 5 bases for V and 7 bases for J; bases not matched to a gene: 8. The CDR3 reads CASRTGAIGEAFF. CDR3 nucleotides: TGTGCCAGCAGAACAGGGGCTATTGGTGAAGCTTTCTTT.

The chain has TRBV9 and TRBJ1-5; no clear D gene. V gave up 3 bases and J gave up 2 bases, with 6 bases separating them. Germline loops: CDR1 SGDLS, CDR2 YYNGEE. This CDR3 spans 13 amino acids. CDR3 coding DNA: TGTGCCAGCAGCGGCACAGGCAATCAGCCCCAGCATTTT. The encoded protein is CASSGTGNQPQHF.

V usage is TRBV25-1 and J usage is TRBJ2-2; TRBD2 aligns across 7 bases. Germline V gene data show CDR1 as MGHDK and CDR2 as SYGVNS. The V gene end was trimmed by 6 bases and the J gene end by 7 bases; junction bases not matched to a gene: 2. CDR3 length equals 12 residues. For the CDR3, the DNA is TGTGCCAGCAGATGGGGGGGCGGGGAGCTGTTTTTT. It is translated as CASRWGGGELFF.

This chain's CDR3 is CASSEGQGPYTF. CDR3 DNA sequence: TGTGCCAGCAGTGAAGGACAGGGACCCTACACCTTC. The rearrangement joins TRBV2 to TRBJ1-2; TRBD1 aligns across 7 bases. The length of the CDR3 is 12 residues. Germline assignment: CDR1 SNHLY and CDR2 FYNNEI. V gave up 1 base and J gave up 10 bases; unmatched junction bases: 3.